The 22 T cell receptor beta chains given below trace back to one sample, sequenced in a study of CD8 T cells in Susac syndrome. Reverse transcription used about 0.5 to 1 ug RNA and random hexamers. TCRdb re-analysed the immunoSEQ multiplex PCR reads in MiXCR, keeping a single row per CDR3 protein. The sample gives over 70,000 distinct CDR3 sequences, around 96% of which show up once; roughly 0.62% is in the top ten. The sample consisted of CD8+ T cells from PBMCs. The receptors were gathered from a human donor with Susac syndrome.

V gene TRBV12-5 combines with J gene TRBJ1-1; no firm D call. The CDR3 spans 11 residues. Trimming removed 5 bases at V and 6 bases at J, with 7 bases between. Germline V gene data show CDR1 as LGHNT and CDR2 as FRNRAP. The CDR3 region has the DNA TGTGCTAGTGGTCCTACGTCTGAAGCTTTCTTT. Its protein product is CASGPTSEAFF.

This chain links TRBV5-1 with TRBJ2-3; 9 bases agree with TRBD2. Germline-derived CDR1 and CDR2 are SGHRS and YFSETQ. The J segment lost 4 bases and the V segment lost 7 bases, leaving 10 bases of the junction unmatched. The CDR3 sequence is 15 residues long. The CDR3 coding sequence is TGCGCCAGCGCCGATCCGCGACTAGCGGCAGATACGCAGTATTTT. Its translation is CASADPRLAADTQYF.

V usage is TRBV20-1 and J usage is TRBJ2-4; D call uncertain. CDR1 and CDR2 from the germline V gene are DFQATT and SNEGSKA (reference sequence). Deletions cut 5 bases from V and 4 bases from J, with 12 bases between. This CDR3 contains 13 residues. In DNA, the CDR3 is TGCAGTGCTGCGGTGGTGGTAAAAAACATTCAGTACTTC. This gives the protein CSAAVVVKNIQYF.

This clonotype was recorded once. This sequence joins TRBV6-5 and TRBJ1-2; the D is unclear. The CDR3 totals 14 residues. The V gene's germline CDR1 is MNHEY and CDR2 SVGAGI. The V and J ends lost 0 bases and 1 base respectively, with 6 bases between them. This CDR3 is CASSYSVDNYGYTF. The CDR3 DNA reads TGTGCCAGCAGTTACTCGGTAGATAACTATGGCTACACCTTC.

The chain links TRBV20-1 to TRBJ2-7; 10 nucleotides match TRBD1. The CDR3 covers 13 residues. Trimming removed 6 bases from V and 4 bases from J; junction bases left unmatched: 6. CDR1 and CDR2 from the germline V gene are DFQATT and SNEGSKA (reference sequence). The CDR3 DNA reads as TGCAGTGCCCCAGGACAGGGGGTTTACGAGCAGTACTTC. It is translated as CSAPGQGVYEQYF.

The chain links TRBV6-5 to TRBJ1-2; D unresolved. The germline V and J ends were trimmed by 4 bases and 0 bases, with 18 bases remaining between them. This CDR3 is 17 amino acids long. Per germline, CDR1 MNHEY and CDR2 SVGAGI. Here the CDR3 reads CASSSLGGPETNYGYTF. The DNA for the CDR3 is TGTGCCAGCAGTTCCCTGGGCGGCCCTGAGACTAACTATGGCTACACCTTC.

V is TRBV4-3 and J is TRBJ2-2, with D hard to call. Germline V gene data show CDR1 as LGHNA and CDR2 as YSLEER. V was trimmed by 0 bases and J by 8 bases, leaving 10 bases between them. The CDR3 has 14 residues. The CDR3 DNA reads as TGCGCCAGCAGCCAAGAAGCGTTTCTTGGGGAGCTGTTTTTT. Amino acids: CASSQEAFLGELFF.

The rearrangement uses TRBV19 and TRBJ2-7; D gene ambiguous. Germline-derived CDR1 and CDR2 are LNHDA and SQIVND (reference sequence). The CDR3 totals 14 residues. The ends were cut back, 3 bases at V and 2 bases at J, with 11 bases in the middle. CDR3 coding DNA: TGTGCCAGTAGTATCGGAAGGAAAGCCTACGAGCAGTACTTC. The encoded protein is CASSIGRKAYEQYF.

This chain connects TRBV20-1 to TRBJ1-5, with D unclear. V shed 3 bases and J shed 5 bases, with 11 bases lying between them. The germline gives CDR1 DFQATT, CDR2 SNEGSKA (reference sequence). This CDR3 has 13 amino acids. This chain's CDR3 is CSARIGRDQPQHF. CDR3 DNA: TGCAGTGCTAGGATCGGGAGGGATCAGCCCCAGCATTTT.

This chain uses TRBV5-4 with TRBJ2-5; D gene uncertain. Germline-derived CDR1 and CDR2 are SGHNT and YYREEE (reference sequence). This CDR3 spans 13 amino acids. V dropped 0 bases and J dropped 1 base, with 4 bases sitting between them. CDR3 nucleotides: TGTGCCAGCAGCTTGGTGACCCAAGAGACCCAGTACTTC. Protein product: CASSLVTQETQYF.

The chain links TRBV30 to TRBJ1-1; D not resolved. Germline V gives CDR1 GTSNPN, CDR2 SVGIG (reference sequence). This CDR3 is 12 amino acids long. V lost 4 bases to trimming and J lost 3 bases, with 9 bases between them. The CDR3 spells CAWNLGHTEAFF. The DNA for the CDR3 is TGTGCCTGGAACTTAGGGCACACTGAAGCTTTCTTT.

The rearrangement joins TRBV4-2 to TRBJ2-3, with D hard to call. V lost 0 bases and J lost 3, with 13 bases in between. There are 16 residues in the CDR3. Germline assignment: CDR1 LGHNA and CDR2 YNFKEQ. The CDR3 DNA is TGTGCCAGCAGCCAAGAGTCGGCTCCCAGGACAGATACGCAGTATTTT. It encodes CASSQESAPRTDTQYF.

The V and J genes are TRBV4-3 and TRBJ1-1; D is ambiguous. The CDR3 is 14 residues long. Looked up from germline, CDR1 is LGHNA and CDR2 is YSLEER. V lost 0 bases and J 0 bases, leaving 5 bases between the germline ends. The CDR3 sequence: CASSQEGLNTEAFF. CDR3 coding DNA: TGCGCCAGCAGCCAAGAGGGTCTGAACACTGAAGCTTTCTTT.

V and J are TRBV7-2 and TRBJ1-5; no definite D call. There are 16 residues in the CDR3. Germline loops: CDR1 SGHTA, CDR2 FQGNSA. V lost 5 bases and J 2 bases, leaving 16 bases between the germline ends. The CDR3 sequence: CASSTLTTLGNQPQHF. CDR3 bases: TGTGCCAGCAGCACCTTGACAACTCTCGGCAATCAGCCCCAGCATTTT.

The chain combines TRBV29-1 with TRBJ2-5; D might be TRBD1 (5 bases). The CDR3 runs 11 residues. CDR1 and CDR2 (germline): SQVTM, ANQGSEA. The ends were cut back, 6 bases at V and 5 bases at J, with 10 bases in the middle. CDR3 protein: CSVVTGETQYF. The CDR3 coding sequence is TGCAGCGTAGTTACAGGCGAGACCCAGTACTTC.

V is TRBV10-2 and J is TRBJ2-7; 13 nucleotides agree with TRBD2. Germline lookup yields CDR1 WSHSY and CDR2 SAAADI. The junction had 3 bases not matched to a gene; V was cut back by 4 bases and J by 3 bases. The CDR3 has 15 residues. As DNA, the CDR3 is TGCGCCAGCAGTGGACTAGCGGGGGGTATCTACGAGCAGTACTTC. This encodes CASSGLAGGIYEQYF.

The chain employs TRBV12-3 or TRBV12-4 and TRBJ2-6; D gene unclear. This CDR3 has 19 residues. The V end was cut by 2 bases, the J end by 0 bases, with 17 bases between. The CDR3: CASSLPRRLRSSGANVLTF. The CDR3 nucleotides read TGTGCCAGCAGTTTACCTAGACGTTTACGTAGCTCTGGGGCCAACGTCCTGACTTTC.

This chain connects TRBV24-1 to TRBJ2-2, with 7 nucleotides matching TRBD1. This CDR3 comprises 13 residues. Germline V gene sequence: CDR1 KGHDR, CDR2 SFDVKD. V was clipped by 7 bases and J by 5 bases; unmatched bases: 3. The CDR3 loop is CATSPTGTGELFF. Here the CDR3 DNA reads TGTGCCACCAGCCCGACAGGGACCGGGGAGCTGTTTTTT.

The chain uses TRBV20-1 and TRBJ1-2; 7 bases fit TRBD1. Unmatched junction bases numbered 17, after V lost 5 bases and J lost 5 bases. CDR3 length: 16 residues. CDR1 and CDR2 from the germline V gene are DFQATT and SNEGSKA (reference sequence). The CDR3: CSASITGQPNLYGYTF. The CDR3 region has the DNA TGCAGTGCTTCCATTACGGGACAGCCAAACTTATATGGCTACACCTTC.

This rearrangement joins TRBV30 to TRBJ2-7; TRBD1 matches 9 bases. Per the germline V gene, CDR1 is GTSNPN and CDR2 is SVGIG (reference sequence). The CDR3 runs to 14 residues. V lost 8 bases and J lost 0; bases outside the gene matches: 8. The CDR3 DNA reads TGTGCCAGATCCGGGACAGGGTACTCCTACGAGCAGTACTTC. This sequence encodes CARSGTGYSYEQYF.

The rearrangement uses TRBV12-3 or TRBV12-4 and TRBJ2-5, with 11 nucleotides matching TRBD2. V lost 5 bases to trimming and J lost 2 bases; unmatched junction nucleotides: 7. The CDR3 runs 16 residues. This CDR3 reads CASSPGLAGRQETQYF. The CDR3 DNA reads TGTGCCAGCAGTCCCGGACTAGCGGGCCGTCAAGAGACCCAGTACTTC.

This chain links TRBV29-1 with TRBJ2-7; the match to TRBD1 covers 11 bases. The ends lost 2 bases at V and 5 bases at J; junction bases unmatched: 8. This CDR3 comprises 15 residues. Germline CDR1 SQVTM, CDR2 ANQGSEA. CDR3 loop: CSVEWPGQGVDEQYF. The CDR3 DNA reads as TGCAGCGTTGAATGGCCGGGACAGGGGGTGGACGAGCAGTACTTC.